Sequencing of this T cell receptor beta chain was carried out in a study of Siglec-9 on CD8 T cells in melanoma. About this clone itself: The target antigen is unknown.

Study-level points and caveats: In melanoma tumors, a Siglec-9-marked effector memory CD8+ subset reportedly appeared to accumulate.

Data came from immunoSEQ multiplex PCR; TCRdb stores just in-frame clones and leaves some out. The sample includes more than 25,000 clones, about 80% of them seen just once. The sequence derives from a human donor in good health. Sequencing input: Siglec-9- CD8+ T cells sorted from blood.

The chain's CDR3 is CASSSSQLNQPQHF. The CDR3 bases are TGTGCCAGCAGCTCTTCCCAGCTAAATCAGCCCCAGCATTTT. The chain uses TRBV5-6 and TRBJ1-5; no firm D call. This CDR3 spans 14 amino acids. Germline values: CDR1 SGHDT, CDR2 YYEEEE. V dropped 3 bases and J dropped 4 bases, with 11 bases sitting between them.